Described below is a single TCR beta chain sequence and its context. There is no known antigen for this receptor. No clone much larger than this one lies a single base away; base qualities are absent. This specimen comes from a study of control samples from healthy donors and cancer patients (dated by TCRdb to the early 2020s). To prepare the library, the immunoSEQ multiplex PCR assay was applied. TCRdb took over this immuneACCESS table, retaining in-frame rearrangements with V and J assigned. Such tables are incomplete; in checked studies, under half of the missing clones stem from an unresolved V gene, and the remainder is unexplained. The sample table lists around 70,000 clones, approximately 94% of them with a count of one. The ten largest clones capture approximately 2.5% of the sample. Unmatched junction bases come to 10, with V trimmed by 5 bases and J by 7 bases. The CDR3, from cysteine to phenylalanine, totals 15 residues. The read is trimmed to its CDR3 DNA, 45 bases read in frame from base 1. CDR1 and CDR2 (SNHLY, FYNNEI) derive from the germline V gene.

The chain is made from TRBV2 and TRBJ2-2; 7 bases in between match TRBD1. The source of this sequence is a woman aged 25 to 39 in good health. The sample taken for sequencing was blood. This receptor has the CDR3 CASSLATGQVGELFF. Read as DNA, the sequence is TGTGCCAGCAGTCTTGCGACAGGGCAGGTCGGGGAGCTGTTTTTT.